This TCR beta chain was observed in a study of CD8 T cells in Susac syndrome. V lost 4 bases to trimming and J lost 1 base, with 10 bases between them. This CDR3 has 13 amino acids. From germline, CDR1 is GTSNPN and CDR2 SVGIG (reference sequence). The study sequenced TCR beta in blood CD8+ and CD4+ T cells. The study used treatment-naive patients who had stable or active relapsing-remitting disease as multiple sclerosis controls. The authors negatively isolated CD8+ and CD4+ T cells and FACS-enriched TEMRA cells. cDNA came from roughly 0.5 to 1 ug RNA primed by random hexamers. With immunoSEQ multiplex PCR, TCR beta CDR3 was amplified across 54 Vbeta and 13 Jbeta. One entry per CDR3 protein results from TCRdb running MiXCR on the immunoSEQ multiplex PCR reads. The sample lists hundreds of thousands of distinct CDR3 sequences; roughly 93% were seen once.

The sample taken for sequencing was CD4+ T cells from PBMCs. J is TRBJ1-1 and V is TRBV30; D is unclear. The receptor was isolated from a human donor with multiple sclerosis. CDR3 DNA sequence: TGTGCCTGGACAATCCAGGAGAACACTGAAGCTTTCTTT. Protein product: CAWTIQENTEAFF.